Below, one TCR beta chain is given with its context. Its antigen is still unknown. The germline V gene has CDR1 MNHNY and CDR2 SVGAGI (reference sequence). This CDR3 is 13 amino acids long. Trimming cost V 2 bases and J 6 bases, with 9 bases left between them. These data belong to a study of cytomegalovirus exposure and HLA in healthy donors. This PCR relied on a set of 60 Vbeta primers and 13 Jbeta primers. The data were produced by immunoSEQ multiplex PCR, yet TCRdb's version contains in-frame clones alone and is incomplete. Seen here are more than 85,000 clones, approximately 77% observed once, and the top ten hold over 12%. Study results and caveats: Specificity of three CMV-associated chains for CMV antigens was verified in vitro. Among donors in an Asian-associated ancestry cluster, a later analysis reportedly found fewer N-insertions than the roughly 680-donor mean. Most of the TCR beta V segments (in an earlier analysis) were productive either about 87% or about 30% of the time. Later analysis indicated greater clonal expansion among HLA-associated TCR beta chains than among equally common other chains.

The chain employs TRBV6-6 and TRBJ2-3; the D is unclear. The sample comprised PBMCs. This receptor was taken from a male donor in good health and CMV-seropositive. The CDR3 sequence is CASSYQMEDTQYF. CDR3 sequence (DNA): TGTGCCAGCAGTTACCAAATGGAGGATACGCAGTATTTT.